This TCR beta chain came from a study of blood T cell repertoires in COVID-19. Study-wide background: The origin of the acute and convalescent COVID-19 samples was the United States, Italy and Spain.

Participants were aged about 18 to 90 years, lived in over 20 US areas, and enrolled virtually. Donors were grouped by their self-reported clinical history. Authors' processing steps: From reference gene primer amplification, estimates of nucleated cell counts were derived. Method: immunoSEQ multiplex PCR; TCRdb's copy keeps in-frame clones and lacks some. Clonal size and the V and J genes are those of that table, whereas D and trimming came from the DNA. This sample has 300,000 to 500,000 clones, with approximately 86% found just once. From germline, CDR1 is SGHNT and CDR2 YYREEE (reference sequence). V was clipped by 4 bases and J by 7 bases; unmatched bases: 5. The CDR3 runs to 14 residues.

Sequenced input: PBMCs or T cells enriched from blood (not recorded which). The TCR comes from a woman aged 40 to 50 with acute COVID-19. J is TRBJ1-4 and V is TRBV5-4, with 9 bases fitting TRBD1. CDR3 nucleotides: TGTGCCAGCAGCAGGACAGGGGTTGGTGAAAAACTGTTTTTT. Protein: CASSRTGVGEKLFF. The full variable domain, rest sourced from reference TRBV5-4 and TRBJ1-4, is ETGVTQSPTHLIKTRGQQVTLRCSSQSGHNTVSWYQQALGQGPQFIFQYYREEENGRGNFPPRFSGLQFPNYSSELNVNALELDDSALYLCASSRTGVGEKLFFGSGTQLSVL.